This record covers a single T cell receptor (beta chain). This sample was taken from a study of shared clonotypes between healthy human individuals. Produced via immunoSEQ multiplex PCR; TCRdb's table is partial and in-frame only. Here the sample spans about 490,000 clones, about 82% being singletons. With 4 bases removed from V and 8 bases from J, the gap between germline ends came to 8 bases. The germline V gene encodes CDR1 SNHLY and CDR2 FYNNEI. The CDR3 extends over 11 amino acids. Sample: PBMCs. The clonotype was recovered from a woman in her 40s in good health. Some clones in this sample may be carry-over from other donors' samples. The chain uses TRBV2 and TRBJ1-2; D is unclear. The CDR3 coding sequence is TGTGCCAGCAGTGGGGGTCAGGGCTACACCTTC. Residues: CASSGGQGYTF. Using reference TRBV2 and TRBJ1-2 for the parts outside the CDR3, the full variable domain is EPEVTQTPSHQVTQMGQEVILRCVPISNHLYFYWYRQILGQKVEFLVSFYNNEISEKSEIFDDQFSVERPDGSNFTLKIRSTKLEDSAMYFCASSGGQGYTFGSGTRLTVV.